This TCR beta chain was recovered during a study of cytomegalovirus exposure and HLA in healthy donors. Study details: The roughly 670 first-cohort repertoires shared a platform with the roughly 130 validation repertoires, as reported in a later analysis. Study-level results: 150 to 200 TCR beta chains were listed as cytomegalovirus-associated.

Some clones are missing from TCRdb's copy, which holds only in-frame ones; the method was immunoSEQ multiplex PCR. The sample holds 200,000 to 300,000 clones, about 90% seen once. As for this clone: Antigen specificity is unknown.

This CDR3 comprises 13 residues. V lost 6 bases to trimming and J lost 4 bases, with 10 bases between them. The germline gives CDR1 MNHEY, CDR2 SVGAGI. This chain connects TRBV6-5 to TRBJ1-5; D is uncertain. This sequence originates from a man aged 18 to 29 in good health and CMV-seropositive. Source material: PBMCs. The CDR3 spells CASSQRENQPQHF. The CDR3 DNA reads as TGTGCCAGCAGCCAAAGGGAAAATCAGCCCCAGCATTTT.